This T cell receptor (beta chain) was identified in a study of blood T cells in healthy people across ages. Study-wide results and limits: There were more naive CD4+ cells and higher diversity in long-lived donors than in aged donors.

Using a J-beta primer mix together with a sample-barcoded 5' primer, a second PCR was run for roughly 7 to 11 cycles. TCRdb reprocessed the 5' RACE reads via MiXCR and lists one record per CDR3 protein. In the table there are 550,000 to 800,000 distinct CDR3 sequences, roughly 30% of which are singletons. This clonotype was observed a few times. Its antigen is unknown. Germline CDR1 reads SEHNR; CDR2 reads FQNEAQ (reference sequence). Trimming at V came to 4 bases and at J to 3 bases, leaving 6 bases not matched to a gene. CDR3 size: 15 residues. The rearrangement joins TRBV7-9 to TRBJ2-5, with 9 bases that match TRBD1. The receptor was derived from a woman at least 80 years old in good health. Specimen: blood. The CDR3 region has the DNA TGTGCCAGCAGCTCGGGACAGGGCCCCGAAGAGACCCAGTACTTC. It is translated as CASSSGQGPEETQYF.